This is a list of T cell receptor beta chains from one sample in a study of blood T cells in healthy people across ages. TCRdb reprocessed the 5' RACE reads with MiXCR, giving one entry per CDR3 protein. The data show more than 750,000 distinct CDR3 sequences, about 27% seen once. The same sample was also used in a study of T cells of mothers and their children.

Sequencing used blood. Source of these receptors: a woman in her thirties or forties in good health. The CDR3 runs from the conserved cysteine through the conserved F or W. The D gene is left open where the match is weak. The size field is filled for only some rows; it gives once, few, many or a size class.

TRBV7-2	TRBJ1-4	.	15	once	CASSRRAGIAEKLFF	TGTGCCAGCAGCCGTCGTGCGGGCATCGCTGAAAAACTGTTTTTT
TRBV6-6	TRBJ1-2	.	13	few	CASTPGQWRGYTF	TGTGCCAGCACCCCTGGACAGTGGAGGGGCTACACCTTC
TRBV10-3	TRBJ2-1	TRBD2	18	many	CAISEPPLAGGSIGEQFF	TGTGCCATCAGTGAGCCGCCATTAGCGGGGGGATCCATAGGTGAGCAGTTCTTC
TRBV6-1	TRBJ2-1	TRBD2	17	.	CASSRPVTSGGGNEQFF	TGTGCCAGCAGTCGACCGGTGACTAGCGGGGGGGGCAATGAGCAGTTCTTC
TRBV12-3/TRBV12-4	TRBJ2-4	TRBD2	18	.	CTSSLFGTSRGAFNIQYF	TGTACCAGCAGTTTATTTGGGACTAGCAGGGGGGCTTTTAACATTCAGTACTTC
TRBV4-3	TRBJ1-2	.	15	few	CTSSQDSESNYGYTF	TGCACCAGCAGCCAAGACAGTGAATCTAACTATGGCTACACCTTC
TRBV3-1	TRBJ2-5	.	17	few	CASSQDPTSTAYNEQYF	TGTGCCAGCAGCCAAGACCCAACTAGCACAGCCTACAATGAGCAGTACTTC
TRBV5-1	TRBJ2-1	TRBD2	16	many	CASTQDWLAGANEQFF	TGCGCCAGCACCCAGGACTGGCTAGCGGGGGCCAATGAGCAGTTCTTC
TRBV20-1	TRBJ1-1	.	15	few	CSARDRGAVNTEAFF	TGCAGTGCTAGAGATCGTGGAGCCGTGAACACTGAAGCTTTCTTT
TRBV20-1	TRBJ2-1	TRBD2	14	many	CSATTSGGTNEQFF	TGCAGTGCAACCACTAGCGGGGGGACGAATGAGCAGTTCTTC
TRBV20-1	TRBJ2-5	.	15	.	CSALRGGGAQETQYF	TGCAGTGCTCTCAGGGGCGGAGGAGCCCAAGAGACCCAGTACTTC
TRBV7-9	TRBJ2-7	.	14	many	CASSPKSSSYEQYF	TGTGCCAGCAGCCCAAAGAGCAGCTCCTACGAGCAGTACTTC
TRBV7-8	TRBJ2-4	.	16	.	CASSQQPGTKKNIQYF	TGTGCCAGCAGCCAACAACCCGGGACGAAAAAAAACATTCAGTACTTC
TRBV20-1	TRBJ1-4	.	14	.	CGARDPGSYEKLFF	TGCGGTGCTAGAGACCCGGGGTCGTATGAAAAACTGTTTTTT
TRBV30	TRBJ2-5	.	14	.	CAWSEGLSQETQYF	TGTGCCTGGAGTGAAGGACTATCGCAGGAGACCCAGTACTTC
TRBV20-1	TRBJ2-7	.	15	.	CSAPDSLSTCNEQYF	TGCAGTGCTCCGGACTCACTCTCGACCTGTAATGAGCAGTACTTC
TRBV20-1	TRBJ1-2	.	12	few	CTSDRDTPVFTF	TGCACCTCGGACAGAGACACCCCTGTTTTCACCTTC
TRBV29-1	TRBJ2-5	TRBD2	13	many	CSVEVQAGGTQYF	TGCAGCGTTGAAGTCCAGGCGGGGGGGACCCAGTACTTC
TRBV7-9	TRBJ1-1	.	12	.	CASTQGWTEAFF	TGTGCCAGCACCCAGGGTTGGACTGAAGCTTTCTTT
TRBV7-2	TRBJ1-2	.	16	.	CASSLVPRDTYYGYTF	TGTGCCAGCAGCTTAGTTCCACGGGACACCTACTATGGCTACACCTTC
TRBV7-6	TRBJ2-3	.	13	.	CASSRSMSDTQYF	TGTGCCAGCAGCCGTTCTATGTCAGATACGCAGTATTTT
TRBV20-1	TRBJ2-7	.	14	many	CSAQYRVPSYEQYF	TGCAGTGCCCAATACAGGGTTCCCTCCTACGAGCAGTACTTC
TRBV4-2	TRBJ2-4	TRBD2	16	few	CASSQEASGGADIQYF	TGTGCCAGCAGCCAAGAAGCTAGCGGGGGGGCGGACATTCAGTACTTC
TRBV5-1	TRBJ2-5	TRBD2	16	few	CASSLGLAGGNNEQYF	TGCGCCAGCAGCTTAGGACTAGCGGGGGGTAACAATGAGCAGTACTTC
TRBV7-2	TRBJ2-5	TRBD1	16	.	CASSLTRGSSRETQYF	TGTGCCAGCAGCTTAACCAGGGGGTCCTCTAGGGAGACCCAGTACTTC
TRBV20-1	TRBJ2-7	.	16	few	CSAESGPEIAIYEQYF	TGCAGTGCTGAGAGCGGACCTGAAATCGCCATCTACGAGCAGTACTTC
TRBV19	TRBJ1-2	TRBD1	13	few	CASSMDRDYGYTF	TGTGCCAGTAGTATGGACAGGGATTATGGCTACACCTTC
TRBV7-2	TRBJ2-7	TRBD1	16	.	CASSRLSGQGKYEQYF	TGTGCCAGCAGCCGTCTATCCGGACAGGGAAAGTACGAGCAGTACTTC
TRBV20-1	TRBJ2-1	.	14	many	CSVQPGTPWNEQFF	TGCAGTGTCCAGCCCGGGACACCGTGGAATGAGCAGTTCTTC
TRBV28	TRBJ2-7	.	15	few	CASSLSGDSGALQYF	TGTGCCAGCAGTTTATCTGGGGATTCGGGGGCCCTTCAGTACTTC
TRBV5-1	TRBJ2-1	TRBD2	16	.	CASSSGSGGASNEQFF	TGCGCCAGCAGCTCAGGAAGCGGGGGGGCTAGCAATGAGCAGTTCTTC
TRBV2	TRBJ2-3	.	15	.	CASSEEEGSADTQYF	TGTGCCAGCAGTGAAGAAGAAGGAAGCGCAGATACGCAGTATTTT
TRBV30	TRBJ1-2	.	12	.	CAWSVMGRSYTF	TGTGCCTGGAGTGTAATGGGGAGAAGCTACACCTTC
TRBV10-3	TRBJ2-7	.	11	.	CAISTSYEQYF	TGTGCCATCAGTACTAGCTACGAGCAGTACTTC
TRBV6-5	TRBJ1-2	.	14	.	CASNSYRDNYGYTF	TGTGCCAGCAACAGTTACAGGGACAACTATGGCTACACCTTC
TRBV5-1	TRBJ2-5	.	14	many	CASSLVQGQETQYF	TGCGCCAGCAGCTTGGTGCAGGGCCAAGAGACCCAGTACTTC
TRBV7-2	TRBJ2-5	TRBD1	14	many	CASSLAGQEETQYF	TGTGCCAGCAGCTTAGCGGGACAGGAAGAGACCCAGTACTTC
TRBV7-9	TRBJ2-7	.	16	.	CASNTVGDVGEGEQYF	TGTGCCAGCAACACCGTGGGGGACGTCGGAGAAGGGGAGCAGTACTTC
TRBV7-2	TRBJ2-5	.	14	few	CASSEGGGRETQYF	TGTGCCAGCAGCGAAGGGGGGGGCCGAGAGACCCAGTACTTC
TRBV6-1	TRBJ2-3	TRBD1	11	.	CASRDRATQYF	TGTGCCAGCAGGGACAGGGCAACGCAGTATTTT